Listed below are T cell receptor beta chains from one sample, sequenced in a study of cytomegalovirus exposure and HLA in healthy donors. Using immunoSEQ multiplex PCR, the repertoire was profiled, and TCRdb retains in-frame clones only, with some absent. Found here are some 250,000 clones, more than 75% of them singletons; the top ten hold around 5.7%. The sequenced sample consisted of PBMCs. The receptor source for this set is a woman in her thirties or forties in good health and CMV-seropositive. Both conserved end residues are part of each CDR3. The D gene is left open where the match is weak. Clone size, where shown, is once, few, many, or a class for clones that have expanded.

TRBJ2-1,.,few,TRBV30,TGTGCCTGGAGTCCTCTGGTTAGTGATGAGCAGTTCTTC,CAWSPLVSDEQFF
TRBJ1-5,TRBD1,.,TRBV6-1,TGTGCCAGCAGTGCGGGACAGGGGCTTCAGCCCCAGCATTTT,CASSAGQGLQPQHF
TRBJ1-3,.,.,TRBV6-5,TGTGCCAGCAGTTACTCTGGCAGGGGTTCTGGAAACACCATATATTTT,CASSYSGRGSGNTIYF
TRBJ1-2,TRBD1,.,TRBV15,TGTGCCACCAGCAGAGGACAGGGGCCCTATGGCTACACCTTC,CATSRGQGPYGYTF
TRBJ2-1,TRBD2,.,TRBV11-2,TGTGCCAGCAGCTTAGGAACTAGCGGGATACGGGAGCAGTTCTTC,CASSLGTSGIREQFF
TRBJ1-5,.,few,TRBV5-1,TGCGCCAGCAGCCCGTCCGGGGTTGGCAATCAGCCCCAGCATTTT,CASSPSGVGNQPQHF
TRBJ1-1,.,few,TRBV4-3,TGCGCCAGCAGCCAAGTCAAAGGGGGCACTGAAGCTTTCTTT,CASSQVKGGTEAFF
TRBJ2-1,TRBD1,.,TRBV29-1,TGCAGCGCCCCAGGGGACAGCCTTTGGAATCTTGACGGCAATGAGCAGTTCTTC,CSAPGDSLWNLDGNEQFF
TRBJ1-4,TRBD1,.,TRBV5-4,TGTGCCAGCAGCACCCAGGACAGGATTAATGAAAAACTGTTTTTT,CASSTQDRINEKLFF
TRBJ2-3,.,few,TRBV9,TGTGCCAGCTCCTCCTGGGGGGGCCTGGGAGATACGCAGTATTTT,CASSSWGGLGDTQYF
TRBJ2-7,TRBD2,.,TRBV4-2,TGTGCCAGCAGCCCCGGGACTAACGAGCAGTACTTC,CASSPGTNEQYF
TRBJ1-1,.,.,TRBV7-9,TGTGCCAGCAGCTTATTTGGGATGCGGGGGAACACTGAAGCTTTCTTT,CASSLFGMRGNTEAFF
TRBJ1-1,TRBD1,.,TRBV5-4,TGTGCCAGCAGCTTTTTAGGACAGGGAAACACTGAAGCTTTCTTT,CASSFLGQGNTEAFF
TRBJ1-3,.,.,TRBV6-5,TGCGCCAGCAGTTATGGGGGGTCTGGAAACACCATATATTTT,CASSYGGSGNTIYF
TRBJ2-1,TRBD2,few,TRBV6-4,TGTGCCAGCAGTGACGAAAGCGGGGGTTACAATGAGCAGTTCTTC,CASSDESGGYNEQFF
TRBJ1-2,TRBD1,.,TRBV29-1,TGCAGCGTTTACAAAGGGGGCGCCCAAACTAACTATGGCTACACCTTC,CSVYKGGAQTNYGYTF
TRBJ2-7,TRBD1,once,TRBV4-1,TGCGCCAGCAGCCAAGTTGTGAAGGGGACAGGGGCTATATACGAGCAGTACTTC,CASSQVVKGTGAIYEQYF
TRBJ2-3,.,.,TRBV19,TGTGCCAGTAGTATGTGGGAGCGACGGGATACGCAGTATTTT,CASSMWERRDTQYF
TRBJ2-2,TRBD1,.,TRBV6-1,TGTGCCAGCAATTTACAGGGGGCGCGGACCGGGGAGCTGTTTTTT,CASNLQGARTGELFF
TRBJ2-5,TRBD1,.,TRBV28,TGTGCCAGCATCCCCGACAGGGGGCTGCGTGAGACCCAGTACTTC,CASIPDRGLRETQYF
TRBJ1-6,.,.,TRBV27,TGTGCCAGCAGTTCCTTCCGGGTGGGTAATTCACCCCTCCACTTT,CASSSFRVGNSPLHF
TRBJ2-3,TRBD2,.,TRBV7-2,TGTGCCAGCAGCCCAGGACTAGCGGGGGGCACAGATACGCAGTATTTT,CASSPGLAGGTDTQYF
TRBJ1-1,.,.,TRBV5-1,TGCGCCAGTTGTACAGGGCTAAGCGCTGAAGCTTTCTTT,CASCTGLSAEAFF
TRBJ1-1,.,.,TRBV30,TGTGCCTGGAGCCTCGGGTTAAACACTGAAGCTTTCTTT,CAWSLGLNTEAFF
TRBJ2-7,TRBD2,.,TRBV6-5,TGTGCCAGCAGTCGGGACTACAATTACGAGCAGTACTTC,CASSRDYNYEQYF
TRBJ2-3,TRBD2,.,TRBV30,TGTGCCTGTCCGGGACTAGTGGGGCCGGGCACAGATACGCAGTATTTT,CACPGLVGPGTDTQYF
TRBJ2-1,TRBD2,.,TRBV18,TGTGCCAGCTCACCGCCGGGACTAGCGGGAGGAGAGCAGTTCTTC,CASSPPGLAGGEQFF
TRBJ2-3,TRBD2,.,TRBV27,TGTGCCAGCGGCATTAGCGGGAGTGGAGATACGCAGTATTTT,CASGISGSGDTQYF
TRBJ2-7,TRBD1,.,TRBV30,TGTGCCTGGACCGCGGACAGGGGCTCCTACGAGCAGTACTTC,CAWTADRGSYEQYF
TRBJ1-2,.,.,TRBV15,TGTGCCACCAGCAGAGCAGGGGTATCCTATGGCTACACCTTC,CATSRAGVSYGYTF
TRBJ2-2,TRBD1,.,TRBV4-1,TGCGCCAGCAGCCCTCGGGGACAGGGGGCAGACACCGGGGAGCTGTTTTTT,CASSPRGQGADTGELFF
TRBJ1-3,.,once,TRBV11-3,TGTGCCAGCAGCCAGGACACTGGAAACACCATATATTTT,CASSQDTGNTIYF
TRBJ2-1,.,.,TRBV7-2,TGTGCCAGCAGCTTTGAGGGCAGCTCCTACAATGAGCAGTTCTTC,CASSFEGSSYNEQFF
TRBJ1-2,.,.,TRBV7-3,TGTGCCAGCAGCTTGGACCGGGGATCTAACTATGGCTACACCTTC,CASSLDRGSNYGYTF